This record concerns one T cell receptor beta chain sequence. Its antigen is unidentified. There are 12 residues in the CDR3. V gave up 5 bases and J gave up 10 bases; unmatched junction bases: 3. In germline, CDR1 is SGHTA, CDR2 FQGNSA. This record belongs to a study of cytomegalovirus exposure and HLA in healthy donors. The PCR was carried out with 60 Vbeta primers and 13 Jbeta primers. The data were produced by immunoSEQ multiplex PCR, yet TCRdb's version contains in-frame clones alone and is incomplete. The data hold about 140,000 clones, with 82% observed a single time. Overall study results and limits: The records held CMV serostatus as the only immune exposure information. In a later analysis, the majority of CMV-associated beta chains seemingly showed HLA restriction.

The specimen was PBMCs. This TCR was sampled from a woman in her 50s in good health and CMV-seropositive. The rearrangement links TRBV7-2 to TRBJ2-7, with TRBD2 matching 12 bases. CDR3 bases: TGTGCCAGCAGCCCTAGCGGGGGGGCCCAGTACTTC. Translating gives CASSPSGGAQYF.